The 25 T cell receptor beta chains presented below share a single source sample, sequenced in a study of blood T cell repertoires in COVID-19. Only in-frame clones appear in the TCRdb table, and some are missing; sequencing was by immunoSEQ multiplex PCR. The sample includes roughly 190,000 clones, 80% to 90% of them seen just once. Sequencing was done on a sample of PBMCs or T cells enriched from blood (not recorded which). These receptors were taken from a man between 35 and 55 years old who had recovered from COVID-19.

This clone was detected only a few times. V usage is TRBV7-6 and J usage is TRBJ1-2; 10 bases match TRBD1. With 1 base clipped from V and 7 bases from J, the junction kept 18 bases outside the gene matches. This CDR3 spans 19 amino acids. Germline CDR1 SGHVS, CDR2 FNYEAQ. The CDR3 nucleotides are TGTGCCAGCAGCTTAGTTAAAGAAACTGGACAGGGGGTCTTCGGTGGCTACACCTTC. Protein product: CASSLVKETGQGVFGGYTF.

This clone turned up a few times. This chain joins TRBV11-2 and TRBJ2-3; TRBD2 aligns across 10 bases. This CDR3 is 16 amino acids long. V gave up 5 bases and J gave up 8 bases; unmatched junction bases: 13. The V gene's germline CDR1 is SGHAT and CDR2 FQNNGV. In DNA form, the CDR3 reads TGTGCCAGCAGCCCTCGGGGTAGCGGGAGGTCTAGTACGCAGTATTTT. It is translated as CASSPRGSGRSSTQYF.

The chain joins TRBV10-3 to TRBJ2-7; 9 bases map to TRBD2. CDR3 size: 14 residues. Germline lookup yields CDR1 ENHRY and CDR2 SYGVKD. V was pared by 6 bases and J by 1 base, with 4 bases of the junction left unmatched. CDR3 amino acids: CAISGLAQSYEQYF. CDR3 DNA: TGTGCCATCAGCGGACTAGCGCAATCCTACGAGCAGTACTTC.

The J gene is TRBJ1-6, the V gene TRBV7-9; 10 bases map to TRBD1. The CDR3 loop spans 18 amino acids. The V segment lost 1 base and the J segment 5 bases; nucleotides outside the gene matches: 8. CDR1 is SEHNR and CDR2 is FQNEAQ in the germline V gene (reference sequence). This CDR3 reads CASSLEPRTGGNNSPLHF. For the CDR3, the DNA is TGTGCCAGCAGCTTAGAACCGAGGACAGGGGGAAATAATTCACCCCTCCACTTT.

The J gene is TRBJ2-1, the V gene TRBV7-2, with 8 bases aligning to TRBD2. The CDR3 extends over 12 amino acids. The V segment lost 0 bases and the J segment 13 bases; nucleotides outside the gene matches: 2. The germline gives CDR1 SGHTA, CDR2 FQGNSA. The CDR3 region is CASSLAGLDQFF. The CDR3 DNA sequence: TGTGCCAGCAGCTTAGCGGGACTAGATCAGTTCTTC.

The chain links TRBV7-6 to TRBJ1-1; D is uncertain. Germline V CDR1 and CDR2: SGHVS, FNYEAQ. V lost 0 bases and J lost 5, with 16 bases in between. This CDR3 region has 16 residues. Here the CDR3 DNA reads TGTGCCAGCAGCTTAGCAAACGCGGGATCTGGGACTGAAGCTTTCTTT. Its translation is CASSLANAGSGTEAFF.

This clone was found once. This chain links TRBV12-2 with TRBJ2-7; the listed D gene, TRBD2, was not tested against the DNA. TRBV12-2 is a pseudogene segment. The CDR3 length is 13 residues. This CDR3 reads CASRSRGGHEQYF. As DNA, the CDR3 is TGTGCAAGTCGCTCCCGCGGGGGGCACGAGCAGTACTTC.

The CDR3 reads CASSDLRQGVSGELFF. CDR3 nucleotide sequence: TGTGCCAGCAGCGACCTTAGACAGGGTGTATCCGGGGAGCTGTTTTTT. The V and J genes are TRBV9 and TRBJ2-2; 7 positions match TRBD1. The CDR3 spans 16 residues. With V trimmed by 3 bases and J by 6 bases, 11 bases remained unmatched. Germline V CDR1 and CDR2: SGDLS, YYNGEE.

The CDR3 sequence is CASSLGSTTGTEAFF. In DNA, the CDR3 is TGTGCCAGCAGTCTAGGTTCGACCACGGGCACTGAAGCTTTCTTT. The chain couples TRBV6-5 to TRBJ1-1; D not resolved. Trimming shortened V by 5 bases and J by 4 bases, and 17 bases separated the two germline ends. The CDR3 is 15 residues long. In germline, CDR1 is MNHEY, CDR2 SVGAGI.

This chain joins TRBV9 and TRBJ1-2; D may be TRBD1 (6 bases). V lost 8 bases to trimming and J lost 2 bases, with 19 bases between them. The CDR3 totals 15 residues. Germline values: CDR1 SGDLS, CDR2 YYNGEE. This CDR3 reads CASSSNPTGNYGYTF. CDR3 nucleotide sequence: TGTGCCAGTTCCTCTAACCCTACAGGGAACTATGGCTACACCTTC.

This clone came up a few times. This chain uses TRBV19 with TRBJ1-3, with D hard to call. The CDR3 has 15 residues. The germline V gene encodes CDR1 LNHDA and CDR2 SQIVND (reference sequence). V was cut by 4 bases and J by 3 bases, with 13 bases left in between. CDR3 region: CASSKLTSIGNTIYF. The CDR3 nucleotides are TGTGCCAGTAGTAAACTCACCTCTATTGGAAACACCATATATTTT.

This clone showed up just a few times. The V gene is TRBV7-3, the J gene TRBJ2-7; 11 bases fit TRBD2. With 5 bases clipped from V and 3 bases from J, the junction kept 9 bases outside the gene matches. CDR1 is SGHTA and CDR2 is FQGTGA in the germline V gene. The CDR3 extends over 16 amino acids. CDR3: CASSLGLAAASYEQYF. The CDR3 DNA reads as TGTGCCAGCAGCCTGGGACTAGCGGCCGCCAGCTACGAGCAGTACTTC. Full variable domain (remainder filled in from reference TRBV7-3 and TRBJ2-7): GAGVSQTPSNKVTEKGKYVELRCDPISGHTALYWYRQSLGQGPEFLIYFQGTGAADDSGLPNDRFFAVRPEGSVSTLKIQRTERGDSAVYLCASSLGLAAASYEQYFGPGTRLTVT.

The chain carries TRBV4-3 and TRBJ2-3; TRBD2 aligns across 10 bases. Germline values: CDR1 LGHNA, CDR2 YSLEER. V was pared by 3 bases and J by 1 base, with 7 bases of the junction left unmatched. The CDR3 extends over 17 amino acids. Here the CDR3 DNA reads TGCGCCAGCAGCCAGGGAGCGGGAGGGCTGGGCACAGATACGCAGTATTTT. This translates into CASSQGAGGLGTDTQYF.

The chain recombines TRBV18 with TRBJ1-5; TRBD1 agrees at 9 bases. In germline, CDR1 is KGHSH, CDR2 LQKENI. The CDR3 length is 16 residues. The ends lost 4 bases at V and 1 base at J; junction bases unmatched: 5. CDR3 sequence (DNA): TGTGCCAGCTCACGGCCCGGGACAGGGAGCAATCAGCCCCAGCATTTT. It is translated as CASSRPGTGSNQPQHF.

The V and J genes are TRBV7-2 and TRBJ2-1, with 7 bases that match TRBD2. From germline, CDR1 is SGHTA and CDR2 FQGNSA. V shed 7 bases and J 7 bases; nucleotides not matched to a gene: 10. CDR3 length: 14 residues. CDR3 sequence (DNA): TGTGCCAGCACCGGAGGGCTAGCGGCGAATGAGCAGTTCTTC. This encodes CASTGGLAANEQFF.

The V call is TRBV24-1, the J call TRBJ2-1; 15 nucleotides align to TRBD2. The CDR3 is made up of 18 amino acids. Germline trimming cut 4 bases from V and 5 bases from J; bases unmatched to any gene: 8. CDR1 KGHDR and CDR2 SFDVKD come from the germline V gene. The CDR3 reads CATSDPGLAGGRNNEQFF. For the CDR3, the DNA is TGTGCCACCAGTGACCCCGGACTAGCGGGAGGGCGAAACAATGAGCAGTTCTTC.

The chain carries TRBV11-2 and TRBJ1-1, with 9 nucleotides matching TRBD1. Germline CDR1 and CDR2: SGHAT and FQNNGV. The CDR3 runs to 16 residues. The trim removed 1 base at V and 4 bases at J, leaving 7 bases unmatched. CDR3 coding DNA: TGTGCCAGCAGCTTAGCCCTGGGACAGGGTGGCACTGAAGCTTTCTTT. Its translation: CASSLALGQGGTEAFF.

The chain combines TRBV3-1 (or the pseudogene TRBV3-2) with TRBJ2-3, with 8 bases aligning to TRBD2. Unmatched junction bases numbered 9, after V lost 7 bases and J lost 6 bases. CDR3 length: 14 amino acids. Germline lookup yields CDR1 LGHDT and CDR2 YNNKEL (reference sequence). The CDR3 DNA is TGTGCCAGCACCTCGGGGGGGCATGGGGATACGCAGTATTTT. Translated, it gives CASTSGGHGDTQYF.

The chain uses TRBV6-5 and TRBJ2-1; 9 bases are shared with TRBD2. Trimming took 6 bases from V and 8 from J; bases not matched to a gene: 8. Per germline, CDR1 MNHEY and CDR2 SVGAGI. The length of the CDR3 is 14 residues. CDR3 nucleotides: TGTGCCAGCAGAAAGGGACTAGCTTTAGATGAGCAGTTCTTC. Translating gives CASRKGLALDEQFF.

This chain joins TRBV30 and TRBJ1-3; D is ambiguous. The germline gives CDR1 GTSNPN, CDR2 SVGIG (reference sequence). The CDR3 has 13 amino acids. The germline V and J ends were trimmed by 1 base and 3 bases, with 7 bases remaining between them. The DNA of the CDR3 is TGTGCCTGGAGTGCGGCAGGTGGAAACACCATATATTTT. Protein sequence: CAWSAAGGNTIYF.

The rearrangement joins TRBV3-1 (or the pseudogene TRBV3-2) to TRBJ2-5, with 8 bases that match TRBD2. Per germline, CDR1 LGHDT and CDR2 YNNKEL (reference sequence). The trim removed 4 bases at V and 3 bases at J, leaving 16 bases unmatched. This CDR3 is 18 amino acids long. This CDR3 reads CASSLGQTSALREETQYF. The CDR3 DNA follows: TGTGCCAGCAGCCTTGGACAGACTAGCGCACTACGGGAAGAGACCCAGTACTTC.

In DNA, the CDR3 is TGTGCCAGCAGTTTGCAGGGTCGGGACACCGGGGAGCTGTTTTTT. Translated, it gives CASSLQGRDTGELFF. The chain has TRBV27 and TRBJ2-2, with D possibly matching TRBD1 (5 bases). The CDR3 sequence is 15 residues long. Trimming took 3 bases from V and 3 from J, leaving 11 bases between them. Germline V gene sequence: CDR1 MNHEY, CDR2 SMNVEV (reference sequence).

The rearrangement uses TRBV29-1 and TRBJ2-1; tentatively, D is TRBD1 (7 bases). Germline V gene lookup returns CDR1 SQVTM and CDR2 ANQGSEA. This CDR3 is built from 15 residues. The V end was cut by 4 bases, the J end by 6 bases, with 19 bases between. The DNA for the CDR3 is TGCAGCGTTGTTCGGTTATCAGGGGGAGGCAATGAGCAGTTCTTC. Translation: CSVVRLSGGGNEQFF.

CDR3 coding DNA: TGTGCCAGCAGCTTGGCCCTAGCGAAAGTAACAGGCGAGCAGTACTTC. Translated, it gives CASSLALAKVTGEQYF. The chain is built from TRBV5-6 and TRBJ2-7, with a possible D match to TRBD2 (6 bases). Germline V lookup: CDR1 SGHDT, CDR2 YYEEEE. The CDR3 is made up of 16 amino acids. Trimming cost V 0 bases and J 6 bases, with 19 bases left between them.

This chain links TRBV7-2 with TRBJ1-3; 7 nucleotides agree with TRBD1. Trimming at V came to 1 base and at J to 0 bases, leaving 9 bases not matched to a gene. Germline CDR1 reads SGHTA; CDR2 reads FQGNSA. The CDR3 length is 18 residues. CDR3 region: CASSLVMGTVYSGNTIYF. The CDR3 coding sequence is TGTGCCAGCAGCTTAGTTATGGGGACAGTATACTCTGGAAACACCATATATTTT.